This TCR beta chain is from a study of technical replicates of blood from several donors (dated by TCRdb to 2015 to 2018). Note on this clone: It has no known antigen specificity. No base quality information exists; no much larger clone differs at one position.

Library prep was done by the immunoSEQ multiplex PCR assay. In its TCRdb copy, this immuneACCESS table keeps in-frame sequences only and misses some clones. Where compared with another copy, unresolved V genes explain less than half of these, and the others have no known cause. This sample is represented by approximately 85,000 clones; over 85% of them were singletons. Of the sample, over 0.25% falls within the top ten clones. For CDR1 and CDR2, the germline V gene (reference sequence) lists LNHDA and SQIVND. The germline V and J ends show losses of 6 bases and 3 bases respectively, and no gene match explains 1 base of the junction. Its CDR3 holds 13 amino acids, cysteine through phenylalanine. CDR3 DNA is the only sequence kept; it has 39 bases, read in frame from the first base.

Sequencing input: T cells isolated from PBMCs. The receptor's source is a human donor in good health. The chain is made from TRBV19 and TRBJ2-7, with 11 bases in between that match TRBD1. The DNA sequence follows: TGTGCCAGTAGCGGGACAGGGGGCTACGAGCAGTACTTC. Protein translation: CASSGTGGYEQYF.